The rows below give T cell receptor beta chains drawn from one sample of a study of beta chain features in type 1 diabetes. The table came from immunoSEQ multiplex PCR; TCRdb's copy has only in-frame clones and leaves some out. The sample consists of about 340,000 clones, about 13% of them appearing once. Sequencing was done on a sample of naive CD4+ T cells from blood. The receptors come from a woman aged 18-35 years with type 1 diabetes. Each CDR3 is given with its conserved first and last residue. D genes are given only for firm matches. A clone size is listed for some rows: how often the clone was seen (once, few, many), or a class if it is expanded.

d_call j_call v_call clone_size cdr3_nt cdr3_aa
TRBD2 TRBJ2-1 TRBV19 NA TGTGCCAGTACCCGGACTAGCGGGACTTACAATGAGCAGTTCTTC CASTRTSGTYNEQFF
NA TRBJ1-1 TRBV19 NA TGTGCCAGTAGTTCCCCCCCCGGCGGCACTGAAGCTTTCTTT CASSSPPGGTEAFF
TRBD1 TRBJ2-1 TRBV19 few TGTGCCAGTAGTGCCTGGGACAGCTCCTACAATGAGCAGTTCTTC CASSAWDSSYNEQFF
TRBD1 TRBJ1-1 TRBV6-5 NA TGTGCCAGCAGTTACGGAGGGACAGCCAGGGCTTTCTTT CASSYGGTARAFF
TRBD1 TRBJ2-3 TRBV6-6 NA TGTGCCAGCAGTTACTCGTCCGGGACAGGGGCCGATACGCAGTATTTT CASSYSSGTGADTQYF
NA TRBJ2-1 TRBV18 NA TGTGCCAGCTCACACGCGGACGGGGGAGGACGTGAGCAGTTCTTC CASSHADGGGREQFF
NA TRBJ2-5 TRBV5-4 NA TGTGCCAGCAGCTTGGGAATCGGAGGAGGAGAGACCCAGTACTTC CASSLGIGGGETQYF
NA TRBJ2-7 TRBV28 NA TGTGCCAGCAGTTTAGACCGTCTAGGCTACGAGCAGTACTTC CASSLDRLGYEQYF
TRBD2 TRBJ2-7 TRBV18 few TGTGCCAGCTCTCGAGCGGGAGGGACGTACGAGCAGTACTTC CASSRAGGTYEQYF
TRBD1 TRBJ1-4 TRBV5-1 NA TGCGCCAGCAGCCCCTGGACAGGGGAGAATGAAAAACTGTTTTTT CASSPWTGENEKLFF
TRBD1 TRBJ1-5 TRBV30 NA TGTGCCTGGAGTGTGCTCGGGACAGTTTATCAGCCCCAGCATTTT CAWSVLGTVYQPQHF
NA TRBJ2-5 TRBV15 few TGTGCCACCAGCAGAGATAGAGGGTACCAAGAGACCCAGTACTTC CATSRDRGYQETQYF
NA TRBJ2-2 TRBV9 NA TGTGCCAGCAGCGGAGTCGGCGGCGTCGGGGAGCTGTTTTTT CASSGVGGVGELFF
NA TRBJ1-5 TRBV6-6 NA TGTGCCAGCACCATACAAGGGAGGGGCCAGCCCCAGCATTTT CASTIQGRGQPQHF
TRBD1 TRBJ2-5 TRBV4-3 few TGCGCCAGCAGCCAACAAATTGACAGGGTAGAGACCCAGTACTTC CASSQQIDRVETQYF
NA TRBJ2-1 TRBV29-1 many TGCAGCGTTTCGTACAATGAGCAGTTCTTC CSVSYNEQFF
TRBD1 TRBJ2-1 TRBV18 NA TGTGCCAGCTCGAGGACAGGACTTTACAATGAGCAGTTCTTC CASSRTGLYNEQFF
NA TRBJ1-4 TRBV6-1 few TGTGCCAGCAGTGACAGGGTTAGGAGTGAAAAACTGTTTTTT CASSDRVRSEKLFF
NA TRBJ2-1 TRBV5-1 NA TGCGCCAGCAGCTTCCTAGTAAACAATGAGCAGTTCTTC CASSFLVNNEQFF
TRBD1 TRBJ2-4 TRBV27 NA TGTGCCAGCAGCCCCCCGGGACAGAATGCCAAAAACATTCAGTACTTC CASSPPGQNAKNIQYF
NA TRBJ1-2 TRBV30 NA TGTGCCTGGAGCCCAGGGGTGGGGTATGGCTACACCTTC CAWSPGVGYGYTF
TRBD2 TRBJ2-1 TRBV5-1 NA TGCGCCAGCAGCTTAGGCGGGAGGGCCAGCGATGAGCAGTTCTTC CASSLGGRASDEQFF
NA TRBJ1-1 TRBV2 few TGTGCCAGCAGTAAAGGGCCCTTGAACACTGAAGCTTTCTTT CASSKGPLNTEAFF
NA TRBJ2-5 TRBV21-1 NA TGTGCCAGCAGCCTCCGGGACAGGGGTTGGGAGACCCAGTACTTC CASSLRDRGWETQYF
TRBD1 TRBJ2-5 TRBV10-2 few TGCGCCAGCAGGGGGACAGTGCAAGAGACCCAGTACTTC CASRGTVQETQYF
NA TRBJ2-3 TRBV7-9 NA TGTGCCAGCAGCTTGGGGCTAGCGTCAGATACGCAGTATTTT CASSLGLASDTQYF
TRBD2 TRBJ2-1 TRBV6-5 NA TGTGCCAGCAGTCTCGGACTAGCCCCGTCCAATGAGCAGTTCTTC CASSLGLAPSNEQFF
NA TRBJ2-5 TRBV28 few TGTGCCACCAGCGCCGGGGGAGCTTCAGAGACCCAGTACTTC CATSAGGASETQYF
TRBD2 TRBJ2-1 TRBV7-9 few TGTGCCAGCAGTCTTAGCGGGGCCTCCTACAATGAGCAGTTCTTC CASSLSGASYNEQFF
TRBD1 TRBJ1-2 TRBV29-1 NA TGCAGCGTTGCAGGGGGCGCCTATGGCTACACCTTC CSVAGGAYGYTF
TRBD2 TRBJ2-7 TRBV27 NA TGTGCCAGCAGTTCCCAGACTAGCGGGAGCGTCTACGAGCAGTACTTC CASSSQTSGSVYEQYF
TRBD2 TRBJ2-5 TRBV5-1 few TGCGCCAGCAGCTCACATAGCGGGTATGGCCAAGAGACCCAGTACTTC CASSSHSGYGQETQYF
NA TRBJ2-5 TRBV18 NA TGTGCCAGCTCACCCGGGGACCAAGAGACCCAGTACTTC CASSPGDQETQYF
TRBD2 TRBJ2-5 TRBV7-2 NA TGTGCCAGCAGCGAAGTAGCGGGAGCAGGGCAGAGAGGCCAGTACTTC CASSEVAGAGQRGQYF
TRBD2 TRBJ2-1 TRBV29-1 NA TGCAGCGTTGAATCGGTAGCGGGAGGATTCTCCTACAATGAGCAGTTCTTC CSVESVAGGFSYNEQFF
NA TRBJ1-1 TRBV7-2 NA TGTGCCAGCAGCTTAGTATCCAGGGTGGACACTGAAGCTTTCTTT CASSLVSRVDTEAFF
TRBD2 TRBJ2-3 TRBV7-2 few TGTGCCAGCAGCCCAACTAGCGGGAGGGCCTACCTCACAGATACGCAGTATTTT CASSPTSGRAYLTDTQYF
TRBD2 TRBJ2-3 TRBV25-1 NA TGTGCCAGCACCCGGACTAGCGGGAGTACAGATACGCAGTATTTT CASTRTSGSTDTQYF
NA TRBJ2-1 TRBV5-1 NA TGCGCCAGCAGCTTGAATCCAGGGTCCTACAATGAGCAGTTCTTC CASSLNPGSYNEQFF
TRBD1 TRBJ1-4 TRBV19 NA TGTGCCAGTAGCCAGGACAGGACTAATGAAAAACTGTTTTTT CASSQDRTNEKLFF
NA TRBJ2-1 TRBV6-5 NA TGTGCCAGCGGGGAGAGGCCCTACAATGAGCAGTTCTTC CASGERPYNEQFF
NA TRBJ1-1 TRBV5-1 few TGCGCCAGCAGCCAACAGGGCCGTGAAGCTTTCTTT CASSQQGREAFF
TRBD2 TRBJ2-1 TRBV7-9 few TGTGCCAGCAGTCGACTAGCGAGCTCCTACAATGAGCAGTTCTTC CASSRLASSYNEQFF
TRBD1 TRBJ1-5 TRBV28 few TGTGCCAGCAGTGGTCCGGACAGGGGACGACAGCCCCAGCATTTT CASSGPDRGRQPQHF
TRBD1 TRBJ1-4 TRBV2 NA TGTGCCAGCAGGGCCGGGACAGGTGAAAAACTGTTTTTT CASRAGTGEKLFF
TRBD2 TRBJ2-5 TRBV5-1 NA TGCGCCAGCAGCTCGACTAGCAATAACCAAGAGACCCAGTACTTC CASSSTSNNQETQYF
TRBD1 TRBJ2-3 TRBV30 few TGTGCCTGGAGCCGGGACAGGGCGGATACGCAGTATTTT CAWSRDRADTQYF
NA TRBJ2-2 TRBV7-8 few TGTGCCAGCAGCTTAGCGGGCGTGGGGAACACCGGGGAGCTGTTTTTT CASSLAGVGNTGELFF
NA TRBJ2-7 TRBV28 few TGTGCCAGCATAGGCCTCGGTGGCTCCGGGGACGAGCAGTACTTC CASIGLGGSGDEQYF
TRBD2 TRBJ2-2 TRBV5-1 NA TGCGCCAGCAGCTTGGGACTAGCGGAATACACCGGGGAGCTGTTTTTT CASSLGLAEYTGELFF
TRBD1 TRBJ1-1 TRBV4-3 NA TGCGCCAGCAGCCGTACAGGGGTGGGGGACACTGAAGCTTTCTTT CASSRTGVGDTEAFF
TRBD1 TRBJ1-2 TRBV28 NA TGTGCCAGCAGTTTAAGGGACAGGGACTATGGCTACACCTTC CASSLRDRDYGYTF
TRBD2 TRBJ2-2 TRBV2 few TGTGCCAGCAACCCCACTAGCGGGAGGGCCAACGGGGAGCTGTTTTTT CASNPTSGRANGELFF
NA TRBJ2-1 TRBV11-2 NA TGTGCCAGCAGCCCACAGGGCTATGAGCAGTTCTTC CASSPQGYEQFF